This T cell receptor (beta chain) comes out of a study of blood T cell repertoires in COVID-19. Overall study context: Collection of acute and convalescent COVID-19 samples took place in the United States, Italy and Spain.

This clone was recorded only once. Participants were aged about 18 to 90 years, lived in over 20 US areas, and enrolled virtually. The assay was immunoSEQ multiplex PCR, and TCRdb's table has in-frame clones only and misses some. Here the sample spans about 170,000 clones, 79% being singletons. Sample: PBMCs or T cells enriched from blood (not recorded which). This sequence was found in a woman aged 70 to 79 in a cohort exposed to, infected with or recovered from COVID-19 (not recorded which).

The CDR3 DNA reads TGTGCCAGCAGTTCCGTAGCGGGAGGGAGCCCAGATACGCAGTATTTT. Amino acid sequence: CASSSVAGGSPDTQYF. V is TRBV6-5 and J is TRBJ2-3; 11 nucleotides line up with TRBD2. The CDR3 is 16 residues long. Germline loops: CDR1 MNHEY, CDR2 SVGAGI. The junction had 7 bases not matched to a gene; V was cut back by 4 bases and J by 4 bases.